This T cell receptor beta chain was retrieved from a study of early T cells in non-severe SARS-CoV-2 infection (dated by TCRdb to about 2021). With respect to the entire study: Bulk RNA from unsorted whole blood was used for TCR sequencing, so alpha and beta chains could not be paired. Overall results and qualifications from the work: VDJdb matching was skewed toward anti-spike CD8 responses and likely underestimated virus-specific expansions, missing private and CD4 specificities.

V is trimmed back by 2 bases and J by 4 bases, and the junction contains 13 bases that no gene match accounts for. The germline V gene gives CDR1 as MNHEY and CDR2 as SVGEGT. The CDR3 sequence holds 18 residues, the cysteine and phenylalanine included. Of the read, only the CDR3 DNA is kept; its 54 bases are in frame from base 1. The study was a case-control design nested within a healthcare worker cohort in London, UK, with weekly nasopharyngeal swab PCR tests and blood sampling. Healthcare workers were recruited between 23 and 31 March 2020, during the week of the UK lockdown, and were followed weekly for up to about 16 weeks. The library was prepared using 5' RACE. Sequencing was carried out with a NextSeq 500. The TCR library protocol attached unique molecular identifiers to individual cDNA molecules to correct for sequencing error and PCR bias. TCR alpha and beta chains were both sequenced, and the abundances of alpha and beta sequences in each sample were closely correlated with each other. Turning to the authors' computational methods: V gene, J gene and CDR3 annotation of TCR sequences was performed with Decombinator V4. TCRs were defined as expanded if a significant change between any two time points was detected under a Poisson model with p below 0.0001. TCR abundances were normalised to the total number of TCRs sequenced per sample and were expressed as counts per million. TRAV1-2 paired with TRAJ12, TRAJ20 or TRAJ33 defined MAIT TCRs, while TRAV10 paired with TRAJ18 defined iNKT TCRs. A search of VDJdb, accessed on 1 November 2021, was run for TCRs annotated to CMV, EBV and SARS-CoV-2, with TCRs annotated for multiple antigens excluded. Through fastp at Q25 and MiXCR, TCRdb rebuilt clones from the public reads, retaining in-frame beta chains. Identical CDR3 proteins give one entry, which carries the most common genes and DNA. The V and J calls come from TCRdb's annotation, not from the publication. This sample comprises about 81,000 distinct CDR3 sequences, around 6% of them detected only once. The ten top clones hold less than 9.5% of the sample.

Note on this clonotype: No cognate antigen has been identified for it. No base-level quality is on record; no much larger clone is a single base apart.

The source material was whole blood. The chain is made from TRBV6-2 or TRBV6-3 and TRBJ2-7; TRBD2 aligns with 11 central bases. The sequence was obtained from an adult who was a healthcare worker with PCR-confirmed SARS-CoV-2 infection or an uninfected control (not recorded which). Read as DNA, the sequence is TGTGCCAGCAGTTACCCGCCTAGCGGGAGGATTTGGGAATACGAGCAGTACTTC. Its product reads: CASSYPPSGRIWEYEQYF.